This T cell receptor beta chain was captured by sequencing in a study of blood T cell repertoires in COVID-19. The CDR3 is 18 residues long. Deletions cut 4 bases from V and 6 bases from J, with 24 bases between. The germline CDR1 and CDR2 sequences are MRHNA and SNTAGT. In the source study's methods: Reference gene primer amplification gave estimated nucleated cell counts. Repertoires were generated with immunoSEQ multiplex PCR, while TCRdb's copy carries only in-frame clones and drops some. The V and J calls and clone size were taken over from that table, and D and trimming were inferred from the DNA. The sample has approximately 280,000 clones, approximately 84% seen once.

V gene TRBV6-4 combines with J gene TRBJ2-2; D ambiguous. The sample consisted of peripheral blood. The TCR was taken from a woman in her 30s who had recovered from COVID-19. Here the CDR3 reads CASSAKTLYTFEAGELFF. CDR3 bases: TGTGCCAGCAGTGCCAAGACTCTTTATACTTTCGAAGCCGGGGAGCTGTTTTTT.